The T cell receptor (beta chain) under discussion was sequenced for a study of response to subunit inactivated influenza vaccine. Study-level points and caveats: The study's authors posited that every seasonal influenza vaccination enlists few new T cells.

A remark on this clonotype: Its matching antigen is unknown.

MiXCR, applied by TCRdb to the RT-PCR reads, yields one record per CDR3 protein. The repertoire includes 540,000 or so distinct CDR3 sequences, 10% to 15% of them detected once, and under 15% sits in the top ten. Germline-derived CDR1 and CDR2 are SGHTA and FQGNSA. Trimming pared 2 bases from V and 1 base from J, leaving 5 bases between. The CDR3 runs 13 residues. This specimen consisted of PBMCs from blood, obtained roughly 48 days after vaccination. The chain has TRBV7-2 and TRBJ2-5; the D is unclear. The source is a man aged 45-65 years who received an inactivated influenza vaccine. The CDR3: CASSLMTQETQYF. For the CDR3, the DNA is TGTGCCAGCAGCTTAATGACCCAAGAGACCCAGTACTTC.